This T cell receptor (beta chain) is drawn from a study of early T cells in non-severe SARS-CoV-2 infection (dated by TCRdb to the early 2020s). Describing the broader study: Because TCR sequencing was done on bulk RNA from unsorted whole blood, the alpha and beta chains could not be paired. What the authors observed across the whole study: VDJdb matching was skewed toward anti-spike CD8 responses, so virus-specific expansions were likely underestimated and private and CD4 specificities were missed.

The library relied on 5' RACE. Sequencing used a NextSeq 500. In the TCR library protocol, unique molecular identifiers were attached to individual cDNA molecules to correct for PCR bias and sequencing error. TCR alpha and beta chains were both sequenced, and the abundances of alpha and beta sequences in each sample were closely correlated with each other. Per the authors' processing: Decombinator V4 was used to annotate TCR sequences for V gene, J gene and CDR3. Expanded TCRs were defined as changing significantly between any two time points under a Poisson model with p below 0.0001. TCR abundances were normalised to the total number of TCRs sequenced per sample and were expressed as counts per million. TRAV1-2 paired with TRAJ12, TRAJ20 or TRAJ33 defined MAIT TCRs, while TRAV10 paired with TRAJ18 defined iNKT TCRs. VDJdb, accessed on 1 November 2021, was searched for TCRs annotated for CMV, EBV and SARS-CoV-2, and TCRs annotated for more than one antigen were excluded. TCRdb cleaned the public reads at Q25 with fastp, built clones with MiXCR and kept in-frame beta chains. Each record represents a unique CDR3 protein, reported with the most common genes and DNA among its rows. These V and J calls rely on TCRdb rather than the paper's analysis. The sample includes around 81,000 distinct CDR3 sequences, with about 14% observed a single time. The ten largest clones capture over 9.5% of the sample.

From a lookup of the germline V gene (reference sequence), CDR1 and CDR2 are LGHDT and YNNKEL. At the junction V is shortened by 5 bases and J by 3 bases; bases outside the gene matches: 6. From the cysteine up to the phenylalanine, the CDR3 has a length of 16 residues. Only the CDR3 region is kept as DNA, spanning 48 bases read in frame from base 1. The study was a case-control design nested within a healthcare worker cohort in London, UK, with weekly nasopharyngeal swab PCR tests and blood sampling. Healthcare workers were recruited during the week of the UK lockdown, between 23 and 31 March 2020, and followed weekly for up to about 15 weeks. With respect to this clonotype: Its antigen specificity is not known. Base quality data are lacking; no much larger clone is found one base away.

This chain joins TRBV3-1 to TRBJ2-3; TRBD2 agrees with 12 junctional bases. Specimen: whole blood. This TCR was sampled from an adult who was a healthcare worker with PCR-confirmed SARS-CoV-2 infection or an uninfected control (not recorded which). The bases are TGTGCCAGCAGCACTCTAGCGGGGGGGCCGACAGATACGCAGTATTTT. This yields the protein CASSTLAGGPTDTQYF.